This is a list of T cell receptor beta chains from one sample in a study of vaccination and CD4 T cells after COVID-19. Antigen specificity for these receptors is unknown. TCRdb ran MiXCR on the PCR reads and lists one entry per CDR3 protein. In the table there are approximately 15,000 distinct CDR3 sequences, around 50% of which are singletons. Sequenced here: CD4+ T cells from blood, cultured in vitro, sampled before SARS-CoV-2 vaccination. These receptors were obtained from a human donor who had recovered from COVID-19. Each CDR3 is given with its conserved first and last residue. The D gene is left open where the match is weak. Clone size, where shown, is once, few, many, or a class for clones that have expanded.

D,size,V,J,CDR3,DNA
NA,NA,TRBV24-1,TRBJ2-3,CATSDWGGADTQYF,TGTGCCACCAGTGATTGGGGAGGCGCAGATACGCAGTATTTT
NA,few,TRBV7-8,TRBJ2-1,CASSFNNWRRRGSNEQFF,TGTGCCAGCAGCTTTAACAACTGGCGGCGGAGGGGGTCCAATGAGCAGTTCTTC
NA,NA,TRBV7-2,TRBJ1-5,CASSLVQGLSNQPQHF,TGTGCCAGCAGCTTAGTCCAGGGCTTAAGCAATCAGCCCCAGCATTTT
NA,few,TRBV19,TRBJ2-3,CASRAGVTDTQYF,TGTGCCAGTAGGGCAGGGGTCACAGATACGCAGTATTTT
NA,NA,TRBV7-6,TRBJ2-2,CASSLDRRGELFF,TGTGCCAGCAGCTTGGATCGGCGAGGGGAGCTGTTTTTT
NA,NA,TRBV20-1,TRBJ2-5,CSAMARQETQYF,TGCAGTGCTATGGCGCGGCAAGAGACCCAGTACTTC
NA,NA,TRBV20-1,TRBJ2-1,CSAPVWGNNEQFF,TGCAGTGCCCCCGTTTGGGGGAACAATGAGCAGTTCTTC
NA,NA,TRBV6-2/TRBV6-3,TRBJ2-7,CASSYLAAYEQYF,TGTGCCAGCAGTTACCTTGCTGCGTACGAGCAGTACTTC
NA,NA,TRBV7-2,TRBJ2-5,CASSLVSGEETQYF,TGTGCCAGCAGCTTAGTTTCGGGGGAAGAGACCCAGTACTTC
TRBD2,NA,TRBV7-6,TRBJ2-2,CASSRSGSPGELFF,TGTGCCAGCAGCCGTAGCGGGAGTCCCGGGGAGCTGTTTTTT
NA,NA,TRBV7-9,TRBJ2-7,CASSPQNYEQYF,TGTGCCAGCAGCCCACAAAACTACGAGCAGTACTTC
NA,NA,TRBV7-2,TRBJ1-2,CASSLGQARNYGYTF,TGTGCCAGCAGCTTAGGGCAGGCAAGGAACTATGGCTACACCTTC
NA,NA,TRBV4-2,TRBJ1-2,CASSQAGVNSPSRVANYGYTF,TGTGCCAGCAGCCAAGCAGGGGTAAACAGCCCCTCTAGGGTGGCTAACTATGGCTACACCTTC
NA,NA,TRBV4-2,TRBJ2-7,CASSQRISEGSEQYF,TGTGCCAGCAGCCAAAGGATTTCCGAAGGGTCCGAGCAGTACTTC
NA,NA,TRBV10-3,TRBJ1-2,CATRGPTDDYGYTF,TGTGCCACGCGGGGTCCTACGGACGACTATGGCTACACCTTC
NA,NA,TRBV28,TRBJ2-7,CASFARSYEQYF,TGTGCCAGCTTTGCGCGCTCCTACGAGCAGTACTTC
TRBD1,NA,TRBV28,TRBJ1-1,CASKITGGVTEAFF,TGTGCCAGCAAGATTACAGGGGGTGTCACTGAAGCTTTCTTT
NA,few,TRBV6-1,TRBJ1-5,CASSERARNQPQHF,TGTGCCAGCAGTGAAAGGGCCCGCAATCAGCCCCAGCATTTT
TRBD2,few,TRBV15,TRBJ2-5,CATGRLAGGETQYF,TGTGCCACCGGAAGACTAGCGGGAGGGGAGACCCAGTACTTC
TRBD1,few,TRBV6-5,TRBJ2-3,CASSYSIGTGTDTQYF,TGTGCCAGCAGTTACTCGATCGGGACAGGGACAGATACGCAGTATTTT
NA,few,TRBV6-1,TRBJ2-7,CASSEAWTTYEQYF,TGTGCCAGCAGTGAAGCGTGGACAACCTACGAGCAGTACTTC
TRBD1,NA,TRBV10-3,TRBJ1-1,CAIRDRAAGPEAFF,TGTGCCATCAGAGACAGGGCGGCGGGGCCTGAAGCTTTCTTT
TRBD2,NA,TRBV20-1,TRBJ2-1,CSARGTSGSSYNEQFF,TGCAGTGCTCGAGGGACTAGCGGGAGCTCCTACAATGAGCAGTTCTTC
NA,NA,TRBV7-9,TRBJ1-2,CASSQQADQIQYGYTF,TGTGCCAGCAGCCAACAGGCCGACCAGATCCAATATGGCTACACCTTC
NA,medium-sized,TRBV5-4,TRBJ1-3,CASSFGAGNTIYF,TGTGCCAGCAGCTTCGGGGCTGGAAACACCATATATTTT
NA,few,TRBV7-9,TRBJ2-5,CASSLRDPRGETQYF,TGTGCCAGCAGCTTGAGGGACCCCCGCGGAGAGACCCAGTACTTC